Following are 16 T cell receptor beta chains from one sample sequenced in a study of cytomegalovirus exposure and HLA in healthy donors. The protocol was immunoSEQ multiplex PCR, while the TCRdb copy is restricted to in-frame clones and leaves out a portion. The sample records some 90,000 clones, more than 75% being singletons. The material sequenced was PBMCs. Receptors originate from a man aged 18 to 30 in good health and CMV-seropositive.

The chain combines TRBV27 with TRBJ2-1; TRBD2 aligns across 7 bases. V lost 3 bases and J lost 2; bases outside the gene matches: 1. The CDR3 consists of 14 residues. Germline CDR1 MNHEY, CDR2 SMNVEV (reference sequence). Written as DNA, the CDR3 is TGTGCCAGCAGTTTTGGACTAGCCTACAATGAGCAGTTCTTC. Encoded protein: CASSFGLAYNEQFF.

This rearrangement joins TRBV28 to TRBJ1-1, with 7 bases that match TRBD1. This CDR3 comprises 16 residues. The germline gives CDR1 MDHEN, CDR2 SYDVKM. J lost 5 bases, V lost 2 bases, and 11 bases had no gene match. For the CDR3, the DNA is TGTGCCAGCAGTTTAATATCCGGGACAGCGAAAACTGAAGCTTTCTTT. Translated, it gives CASSLISGTAKTEAFF.

The genes are TRBV5-8 and TRBJ1-5; TRBD1 is a possible D gene (5 bases). Per germline, CDR1 SGHTS and CDR2 YDEGEE. Trimming cost V 3 bases and J 12 bases, with 19 bases left between them. This CDR3 has 14 residues. CDR3 in amino acids: CASSSGLSGHHQHF. In DNA, the CDR3 is TGTGCCAGCAGCTCCGGCTTATCCGGACATCACCAGCATTTT.

The count of this clone is one. The gene calls are TRBV19 and TRBJ1-2, with 7 bases that match TRBD1. Trimming took 5 bases from V and 0 from J; bases not matched to a gene: 3. CDR1 is LNHDA and CDR2 is SQIVND in the germline V gene (reference sequence). The CDR3 runs 14 residues. DNA for the CDR3: TGTGCCAGTAGTCACAGGGGCTCTAACTATGGCTACACCTTC. Protein product: CASSHRGSNYGYTF.

This chain uses TRBV28 with TRBJ1-6; D call uncertain. In germline, CDR1 is MDHEN, CDR2 SYDVKM. CDR3 length equals 12 residues. Trimming cost V 7 bases and J 4 bases, with 5 bases left between them. DNA for the CDR3: TGTGCCAGCACTACGTATAATTCACCCCTCCACTTT. Protein sequence: CASTTYNSPLHF.

By frequency in the sample, this clone is medium-sized. V usage is TRBV6-1 and J usage is TRBJ2-3, with D unresolved. Deletions cut 8 bases from V and 5 bases from J, with 14 bases between. The length of the CDR3 is 13 residues. CDR1 is MNHNS, CDR2 SASEGT, per germline. CDR3 sequence reads: CASEESYGDTQYF. The CDR3 DNA is TGTGCCAGCGAGGAGTCGTATGGAGATACGCAGTATTTT.

This chain joins TRBV28 and TRBJ1-5; D is possibly TRBD1 (6 bases). Germline CDR1 is MDHEN and CDR2 is SYDVKM. The CDR3 is made up of 14 amino acids. Trimming took 1 base from V and 4 from J, leaving 8 bases between them. The CDR3: CASSLLGQNQPQHF. DNA for the CDR3: TGTGCCAGCAGTTTATTGGGACAAAATCAGCCCCAGCATTTT.

The chain has TRBV6-9 and TRBJ2-7; 9 bases match TRBD1. The V gene's germline CDR1 is MNHGY and CDR2 SVAAGI. CDR3 length: 15 residues. With 3 bases clipped from V and 7 bases from J, the junction kept 10 bases outside the gene matches. CDR3 residues: CASSYKTPTGGEQYF. DNA of the CDR3: TGTGCCAGCAGTTACAAAACGCCGACAGGGGGTGAGCAGTACTTC.

This sequence joins TRBV5-1 and TRBJ2-2; the D is unclear. The CDR3 loop spans 16 amino acids. The germline V gene has CDR1 SGHRS and CDR2 YFSETQ. Trimming left V 2 bases short and J 0 bases short, with 11 bases between. The CDR3 DNA sequence: TGCGCCAGCAGCTTCTTTGGCGGAACGAACACCGGGGAGCTGTTTTTT. Protein: CASSFFGGTNTGELFF.

The V gene is TRBV15, the J gene TRBJ2-3; 8 positions match TRBD2. Unmatched junction bases numbered 7, after V lost 5 bases and J lost 0 bases. This CDR3 has 16 residues. Germline V CDR1 and CDR2: LNHNV, YYDKDF (reference sequence). CDR3: CATSARLALSTDTQYF. The CDR3 DNA reads TGTGCCACCAGCGCAAGACTAGCGCTGAGCACAGATACGCAGTATTTT. The full variable domain, in which reference TRBV15 and TRBJ2-3 provide the parts outside the CDR3, is DAMVIQNPRYQVTQFGKPVTLSCSQTLNHNVMYWYQQKSSQAPKLLFHYYDKDFNNEADTPDNFQSRRPNTSFCFLDIRSPGLGDTAMYLCATSARLALSTDTQYFGPGTRLTVL.

V is TRBV5-4 and J is TRBJ2-1; 11 nucleotides match TRBD2. This CDR3 has 16 residues. V shed 4 bases and J 6 bases; nucleotides not matched to a gene: 9. CDR1 and CDR2 (germline): SGHNT, YYREEE (reference sequence). The CDR3 here is CASSPPGLAESNEQFF. Written as DNA, the CDR3 is TGTGCCAGCAGCCCTCCGGGACTAGCGGAGAGCAATGAGCAGTTCTTC. The whole variable domain, remainder taken from reference TRBV5-4 and TRBJ2-1, is ETGVTQSPTHLIKTRGQQVTLRCSSQSGHNTVSWYQQALGQGPQFIFQYYREEENGRGNFPPRFSGLQFPNYSSELNVNALELDDSALYLCASSPPGLAESNEQFFGPGTRLTVL.

V usage is TRBV19 and J usage is TRBJ2-2; D not certain. The germline CDR1 and CDR2 sequences are LNHDA and SQIVND (reference sequence). Trimming cost V 10 bases and J 3 bases, with 3 bases left between them. The CDR3 spans 10 residues. CDR3: CATYTGELFF. Here the CDR3 DNA reads TGTGCCACCTACACCGGGGAGCTGTTTTTT.

J is TRBJ1-5 and V is TRBV14; D remains ambiguous. CDR1 is SGHDN, CDR2 FVKESK, per germline. The CDR3 totals 16 residues. Between the trimmed V and J ends, which lost 0 bases and 6 bases, there was a span of 15 bases. This chain's CDR3 is CASSQDFGAGTQPQHF. The CDR3 coding sequence is TGTGCCAGCAGCCAAGATTTCGGAGCGGGCACTCAGCCCCAGCATTTT.

This chain joins TRBV6-4 and TRBJ2-2; perhaps TRBD1 as D (6 bases). CDR3 length equals 15 residues. Germline V gene sequence: CDR1 MRHNA, CDR2 SNTAGT. With 4 bases removed from V and 7 bases from J, the gap between germline ends came to 16 bases. In DNA, the CDR3 is TGTGCCAGCAGTGCGCTACAGGGCTCTGGCGGGGAGCTGTTTTTT. Protein sequence: CASSALQGSGGELFF.

J is TRBJ2-1 and V is TRBV2; D is possibly TRBD1 (6 bases). Trimming removed 6 bases at V and 5 bases at J, with 8 bases between. Per germline, CDR1 SNHLY and CDR2 FYNNEI. The CDR3 covers 12 residues. The CDR3 DNA reads as TGTGCCAGCAGCGGACAGAACAATGAGCAGTTCTTC. Its protein product is CASSGQNNEQFF.

The chain recombines TRBV6-5 with TRBJ1-6; 7 bases are a match to TRBD1. V trimming: 0 bases; J trimming: 6 bases; junction bases outside the gene matches: 2. This CDR3 region has 15 residues. Per germline, CDR1 MNHEY and CDR2 SVGAGI. The CDR3 spells CASSYSGGFNSPLHF. CDR3 sequence (DNA): TGTGCCAGCAGTTACTCAGGGGGCTTTAATTCACCCCTCCACTTT.